The clone carrying this T cell receptor beta chain was recorded only once. Its cognate antigen is unknown. These data belong to a study of CD8+ T cells in alopecia areata. On the study more broadly: For the treated group, dosing was oral tofacitinib at 5 to 10 mg twice daily.

Following extraction, RNA underwent reverse transcription to cDNA, which served as the sequencing template. Profiled with immunoSEQ multiplex PCR; TCRdb holds only in-frame clones, not every one. Here the sample spans roughly 190,000 clones, roughly three fifths being singletons. Noted treatment: oral pan-JAK inhibitor, 5-10 mg twice daily. In alopecia areata patients, both lesional scalp punch biopsies and peripheral blood were collected. With 6 bases clipped from V and 4 bases from J, the junction kept 7 bases outside the gene matches. This CDR3 has 13 residues. Germline CDR1 reads SQVTM; CDR2 reads ANQGSEA. Whole-study results and caveats: Scalp samples also yield sequences of resident alphabeta T cells from normal skin. Higher clonality and more expanded CD8+ clones appeared in lesional than normal scalp.

Sequences were derived from CD4+ T cells sorted from blood, sampled around week 49, from a patient treated with tofacitinib. The rearrangement uses TRBV29-1 and TRBJ1-1; 8 nucleotides match TRBD1. The receptor's source is a human donor with alopecia areata. The CDR3: CSVRPTGGTEAFF. CDR3 DNA: TGCAGCGTCCGACCCACAGGGGGCACTGAAGCTTTCTTT. Combining the CDR3 with reference TRBV29-1 and TRBJ1-1 gives the whole variable domain SAVISQKPSRDICQRGTSLTIQCQVDSQVTMMFWYRQQPGQSLTLIATANQGSEATYESGFVIDKFPISRPNLTFSTLTVSNMSPEDSSIYLCSVRPTGGTEAFFGQGTRLTVV.